This TCR beta chain emerged from a study of T cell responses to AZD1222 COVID-19 vaccine. Sequenced by immunoSEQ multiplex PCR; TCRdb stores in-frame clones only, minus some. The profile covers roughly 120,000 clones, with about 85% appearing a single time and approximately 4% taken by the ten largest. This clone was found once. The sequence was collected from an adult in good health. Sequenced here: peripheral blood, sampled on day 0 of AZD1222 vaccination.

DNA of the CDR3: TGTGCCAGCACCCTGGACAGGGTAAAAACTGAAGCTTTCTTT. As protein: CASTLDRVKTEAFF. The chain employs TRBV6-5 and TRBJ1-1; 8 nucleotides match TRBD1. The germline V gene encodes CDR1 MNHEY and CDR2 SVGAGI. CDR3 length: 14 residues. V trimming: 7 bases; J trimming: 5 bases; junction bases outside the gene matches: 9.